This TCR beta chain appears in the sequencing data of a study of blood T cell repertoires in COVID-19. Looking at the study overall: Specimens from acute and convalescent COVID-19 originated in the United States, Italy and Spain. PBMCs, B-cell-depleted T cells, or T cells were the source of the cDNA or gDNA that made up the material.

Germline lookup yields CDR1 LNHDA and CDR2 SQIVND (reference sequence). The CDR3 consists of 14 residues. V lost 6 bases and J 9 bases, leaving 20 bases between the germline ends. Participant-reported clinical history was the basis for cohort assignment. The assay was immunoSEQ multiplex PCR, and TCRdb's table has in-frame clones only and misses some. The data show about 220,000 clones, with around 89% seen just once and about 3.3% held by the top ten. The chain couples TRBV19 to TRBJ1-1, with a possible D match to TRBD1 (6 bases). The sample consisted of PBMCs or T cells enriched from blood (not recorded which). The source is a woman aged 18-35 years in a cohort exposed to, infected with or recovered from COVID-19 (not recorded which). This CDR3 reads CASSIPLGGRKAFF. CDR3 sequence (DNA): TGTGCCAGTAGCATCCCCCTCGGGGGGCGGAAAGCTTTCTTT.